The 32 T cell receptor beta chains below come from one sample, sequenced in a study of blood T cell repertoires in COVID-19. TCRdb's copy holds only in-frame clones and misses some; the assay was immunoSEQ multiplex PCR. Of approximately 200,000 clones listed, nearly 90% are singletons. Sequenced sample: PBMCs or T cells enriched from blood (not recorded which). Receptors originate from a man aged 30 to 39 who had recovered from COVID-19.

The chain combines TRBV19 with TRBJ1-2, with D tentatively TRBD1 (6 bases). The germline V gene has CDR1 LNHDA and CDR2 SQIVND (reference sequence). The CDR3 length is 15 residues. The V end lost 3 bases, the J end lost 4 bases, and 15 bases lay between the germline ends. The CDR3, as DNA: TGTGCCAGTAGTATCCCCAGGGGTTTCGGCTATGGCTACACCTTC. Amino acids: CASSIPRGFGYGYTF.

The V gene is TRBV5-1, the J gene TRBJ2-1; D gene ambiguous. Germline V CDR1 and CDR2: SGHRS, YFSETQ. This CDR3 has 13 residues. Trimming removed 4 bases from V and 4 bases from J, with 9 bases in between. Written as DNA, the CDR3 is TGCGCCAGCAGCCAGAATAAGTACAATGAGCAGTTCTTC. Translated, it gives CASSQNKYNEQFF.

This chain uses TRBV5-1 with TRBJ2-1, with a possible D match to TRBD1 (6 bases). Germline assignment: CDR1 SGHRS and CDR2 YFSETQ. V lost 3 bases and J 7 bases, leaving 17 bases between the germline ends. The CDR3 contains 15 residues. CDR3 sequence: CASSSGVGMRNEQFF. The CDR3 nucleotides read TGCGCCAGCAGCTCAGGGGTTGGGATGAGGAATGAGCAGTTCTTC. The complete variable domain, with remaining parts taken from reference TRBV5-1 and TRBJ2-1, reads KAGVTQTPRYLIKTRGQQVTLSCSPISGHRSVSWYQQTPGQGLQFLFEYFSETQRNKGNFPGRFSGRQFSNSRSEMNVSTLELGDSALYLCASSSGVGMRNEQFFGPGTRLTVL.

Here the CDR3 reads CASSLGTSASSYEQYF. As DNA, the CDR3 is TGTGCCAGCAGCTTAGGGACTAGCGCAAGCTCCTACGAGCAGTACTTC. This chain links TRBV7-2 with TRBJ2-7, with 9 bases lining up with TRBD2. The CDR3 spans 16 residues. The germline V gene has CDR1 SGHTA and CDR2 FQGNSA. J was trimmed by 0 bases and V by 1 base; bases with no gene match: 4.

V usage is TRBV6-2 or TRBV6-3 and J usage is TRBJ1-1; no definite D call. Looked up from germline, CDR1 is MNHEY and CDR2 is SVGEGT. V shed 6 bases and J shed 1 base, with 12 bases lying between them. The CDR3 has 14 residues. In DNA, the CDR3 is TGTGCCAGCAGCGGTGACATTTGGAACACTGAAGCTTTCTTT. Its translation: CASSGDIWNTEAFF.

V and J are TRBV2 and TRBJ2-5, with D possibly matching TRBD2 (5 bases). V was trimmed by 10 bases and J by 4 bases, leaving 19 bases between them. The V gene's germline CDR1 is SNHLY and CDR2 FYNNEI. CDR3 length equals 14 residues. CDR3 amino acids: CAITTGVGGETQYF. CDR3 bases: TGTGCCATTACGACCGGGGTAGGAGGAGAGACCCAGTACTTC. Supplemented by reference TRBV2 and TRBJ2-5, the full variable domain reads EPEVTQTPSHQVTQMGQEVILRCVPISNHLYFYWYRQILGQKVEFLVSFYNNEISEKSEIFDDQFSVERPDGSNFTLKIRSTKLEDSAMYFCAITTGVGGETQYFGPGTRLLVL.

This clone showed up just once. The J gene is TRBJ1-5, the V gene TRBV7-8; D uncertain. With 3 bases removed from V and 4 bases from J, the gap between germline ends came to 10 bases. Germline values: CDR1 SGHVS, CDR2 FQNEAQ. The CDR3 extends over 14 amino acids. The DNA for the CDR3 is TGTGCCAGCAGCTTCCACAAGAAAAATCAGCCCCAGCATTTT. This gives the protein CASSFHKKNQPQHF.

Turning to this clone: A read error may produce the germline difference seen at one junction end. The V call is TRBV7-7, the J call TRBJ2-3; D is uncertain. Germline V gene data show CDR1 as SSHAT and CDR2 as FNYEAQ (reference sequence). This CDR3 has 15 residues. DNA for the CDR3: TGTGCTAGCAGCCTGACCGGAATGCAGCGAGATACGCAGTATTTT. Translation: CASSLTGMQRDTQYF.

Written as DNA, the CDR3 is TGTGCCAGCAGAGGGAGTGGGGAGACCCAGTACTTC. The encoded protein is CASRGSGETQYF. This rearrangement joins TRBV27 to TRBJ2-5, with a possible D match to TRBD2 (5 bases). The CDR3 runs 12 residues. CDR1 MNHEY and CDR2 SMNVEV come from the germline V gene (reference sequence). V was clipped by 6 bases and J by 5 bases, with 10 bases between them.

The rearrangement uses TRBV5-8 and TRBJ2-3; D might be TRBD2 (5 bases). From germline, CDR1 is SGHTS and CDR2 YDEGEE. Deletions cut 3 bases from V and 1 base from J, with 18 bases between. The CDR3 covers 17 residues. CDR3 bases: TGTGCCAGCAGCTCAGATGGGCTAGCAGGACGCACAGATACGCAGTATTTT. This translates into CASSSDGLAGRTDTQYF.

The V gene is TRBV7-9, the J gene TRBJ1-4, with D perhaps TRBD1 (5 bases). CDR3 length: 15 amino acids. In germline, CDR1 is SEHNR, CDR2 FQNEAQ (reference sequence). V gave up 5 bases and J gave up 8 bases, with 18 bases separating them. For the CDR3, the DNA is TGTGCCAGCAGCCCCCGGACACCACCAACAGAAAAACTGTTTTTT. This encodes CASSPRTPPTEKLFF.

The rearrangement links TRBV6-5 to TRBJ2-7; 11 nucleotides agree with TRBD1. The CDR3 consists of 14 residues. V lost 6 bases and J lost 3; bases outside the gene matches: 4. Germline V CDR1 and CDR2: MNHEY, SVGAGI. The CDR3 nucleotides read TGTGCCAGCAGGCGGACAGGGGGCGTCTACGAGCAGTACTTC. Protein sequence: CASRRTGGVYEQYF.

The chain is built from TRBV6-5 and TRBJ1-6; 9 bases match TRBD1. V lost 1 base and J lost 9; bases outside the gene matches: 4. Germline CDR1 is MNHEY and CDR2 is SVGAGI. This CDR3 is built from 15 residues. The CDR3 spells CASSYWGQGSSPLHF. CDR3 coding DNA: TGTGCCAGCAGTTACTGGGGACAGGGCTCTTCACCCCTCCACTTT.

This clone was recorded only once. This chain uses TRBV3-1 (or the pseudogene TRBV3-2) with TRBJ2-2, with 8 bases lining up with TRBD1. Germline V CDR1 and CDR2: LGHDT, YNNKEL (reference sequence). V lost 7 bases and J lost 2; bases outside the gene matches: 18. There are 19 residues in the CDR3. The CDR3 region is CASTHSAGTGLKNTGELFF. CDR3 nucleotide sequence: TGTGCCAGCACCCACTCCGCGGGGACAGGCTTAAAAAACACCGGGGAGCTGTTTTTT.

This clone has only a few counts. This rearrangement joins TRBV5-8 to TRBJ1-2, with D perhaps matching TRBD1 (6 bases). CDR1 and CDR2 (germline): SGHTS, YDEGEE. Trimming took off 4 bases at V and 4 bases at J, with 11 bases between the two ends. The CDR3 runs to 13 residues. The CDR3 spells CASSPQGSYGYTF. CDR3 nucleotide sequence: TGTGCCAGCAGCCCCCAGGGGTCCTATGGCTACACCTTC.

V is TRBV11-2 and J is TRBJ2-1; D gene uncertain. CDR1 is SGHAT and CDR2 is FQNNGV in the germline V gene. Between the trimmed V and J ends, which lost 2 bases and 0 bases, there was a span of 5 bases. This CDR3 comprises 14 residues. Here the CDR3 DNA reads TGTGCCAGCAGCTTACAGGCCTCCTACAATGAGCAGTTCTTC. Its translation: CASSLQASYNEQFF.

This rearrangement joins TRBV28 to TRBJ2-3; D unresolved. The germline gives CDR1 MDHEN, CDR2 SYDVKM. V lost 5 bases to trimming and J lost 4 bases, with 7 bases between them. This CDR3 has 12 amino acids. The CDR3 sequence is CASSPPADTQYF. The CDR3 nucleotides are TGTGCCAGCAGTCCTCCCGCAGATACGCAGTATTTT.

The chain carries TRBV25-1 and TRBJ1-1; D not resolved. The CDR3 runs 13 residues. V shed 0 bases and J shed 11 bases, with 13 bases lying between them. CDR1 is MGHDK and CDR2 is SYGVNS in the germline V gene. The CDR3 sequence: CASSEYDSLAAFF. In DNA, the CDR3 is TGTGCCAGCAGTGAATATGACTCTCTTGCTGCTTTCTTT.

This clone was recorded once. The genes are TRBV30 and TRBJ2-3; 8 positions match TRBD2. V lost 2 bases and J lost 6; bases outside the gene matches: 16. CDR3 length: 17 amino acids. The germline gives CDR1 GTSNPN, CDR2 SVGIG (reference sequence). The CDR3 DNA reads as TGTGCCTGGAGTCCCCGGGCTAGCGGGTCACGGCGGGATACGCAGTATTTT. It yields the protein CAWSPRASGSRRDTQYF.

This clone was counted between two and nine times. J is TRBJ2-7 and V is TRBV10-3; D not resolved. The germline gives CDR1 ENHRY, CDR2 SYGVKD. This CDR3 is built from 11 residues. V lost 6 bases and J lost 5, with 8 bases in between. The CDR3 sequence: CAIRSSNEQYF. The CDR3 nucleotides are TGTGCCATCAGGAGTTCGAACGAGCAGTACTTC.

DNA of the CDR3: TGTGCCAGCAGTTCAGCGGGGGGTGGGTACAATGAGCAGTTCTTC. Its protein product is CASSSAGGGYNEQFF. The rearrangement joins TRBV3-1 (or the pseudogene TRBV3-2) to TRBJ2-1; 9 bases match TRBD2. The junction had 7 bases not matched to a gene; V was cut back by 6 bases and J by 4 bases. The V gene's germline CDR1 is LGHDT and CDR2 YNNKEL (reference sequence). The CDR3 spans 15 residues.

This chain connects TRBV7-9 to TRBJ1-6; no clear D gene. The ends were cut back, 4 bases at V and 7 bases at J, with 8 bases in the middle. This CDR3 has 13 residues. Germline V lookup: CDR1 SEHNR, CDR2 FQNEAQ (reference sequence). The DNA of the CDR3 is TGTGCCAGCAGCTCGAGTCTGAATTCACCCCTCCACTTT. It translates to CASSSSLNSPLHF. Full variable domain (remainder filled in from reference TRBV7-9 and TRBJ1-6): DTGVSQNPRHKITKRGQNVTFRCDPISEHNRLYWYRQTLGQGPEFLTYFQNEAQLEKSRLLSDRFSAERPKGSFSTLEIQRTEQGDSAMYLCASSSSLNSPLHFGNGTRLTVT.

This sequence joins TRBV28 and TRBJ2-7; tentative D call: TRBD2 (6 bases). Trimming took 2 bases from V and 3 from J, leaving 11 bases between them. CDR1 and CDR2 (germline): MDHEN, SYDVKM. The CDR3 has 14 residues. The CDR3 spells CASSLGGTYYEQYF. Written as DNA, the CDR3 is TGTGCCAGCAGTTTAGGGGGGACCTACTACGAGCAGTACTTC.

This rearrangement joins TRBV27 to TRBJ2-7; TRBD1 aligns across 9 bases. V trimming: 5 bases; J trimming: 3 bases; junction bases outside the gene matches: 5. Per the germline V gene, CDR1 is MNHEY and CDR2 is SMNVEV (reference sequence). The CDR3 runs 14 residues. Here the CDR3 reads CASSSPTGGYEQYF. The CDR3 DNA is TGTGCCAGCAGTAGCCCGACAGGGGGCTACGAGCAGTACTTC.

This chain uses TRBV3-1 (or the pseudogene TRBV3-2) with TRBJ1-1; maybe TRBD1 (6 bases). The CDR3 covers 14 residues. V shed 3 bases and J shed 1 base, with 9 bases lying between them. Germline CDR1 and CDR2: LGHDT and YNNKEL (reference sequence). CDR3 amino acids: CASSHPGQNTEAFF. The CDR3 DNA reads TGTGCCAGCAGCCACCCGGGACAGAACACTGAAGCTTTCTTT.

The rearrangement links TRBV19 to TRBJ1-6, with TRBD1 matching 7 bases. The CDR3 spans 14 residues. The trim removed 3 bases at V and 8 bases at J, leaving 4 bases unmatched. Per the germline V gene, CDR1 is LNHDA and CDR2 is SQIVND (reference sequence). The CDR3, as DNA: TGTGCCAGTAGTATTGGGACAGTTTATTCACCCCTCCACTTT. Translating it yields CASSIGTVYSPLHF.

The V call is TRBV18, the J call TRBJ2-7; no definite D call. Germline lookup yields CDR1 KGHSH and CDR2 LQKENI. Trimming left V 2 bases short and J 2 bases short, with 10 bases between. There are 14 residues in the CDR3. In DNA form, the CDR3 reads TGTGCCAGCTCACCAACCCAGGTTACCTACGAGCAGTACTTC. It yields the protein CASSPTQVTYEQYF. Together with reference TRBV18 and TRBJ2-7, the CDR3 gives the full variable domain: NAGVMQNPRHLVRRRGQEARLRCSPMKGHSHVYWYRQLPEEGLKFMVYLQKENIIDESGMPKERFSAEFPKEGPSILRIQQVVRGDSAAYFCASSPTQVTYEQYFGPGTRLTVT.

Here the CDR3 DNA reads TGCAGCGTCCGGGGGGATAGCAATCAGCCCCAGCATTTT. Protein sequence: CSVRGDSNQPQHF. V usage is TRBV29-1 and J usage is TRBJ1-5, with a possible D match to TRBD1 (5 bases). Trimming stripped 6 bases from V and 0 bases from J, with 9 bases between. Germline V gene lookup returns CDR1 SQVTM and CDR2 ANQGSEA. This CDR3 has 13 amino acids. The full variable domain, rest sourced from reference TRBV29-1 and TRBJ1-5, is SAVISQKPSRDICQRGTSLTIQCQVDSQVTMMFWYRQQPGQSLTLIATANQGSEATYESGFVIDKFPISRPNLTFSTLTVSNMSPEDSSIYLCSVRGDSNQPQHFGDGTRLSIL.

The chain uses TRBV5-5 and TRBJ1-2; D possibly corresponds to TRBD1 (5 bases). The CDR3 totals 14 residues. Germline V gives CDR1 SGHKS, CDR2 YYEKEE (reference sequence). Trimming stripped 1 base from V and 5 bases from J, with 12 bases between. CDR3 bases: TGTGCCAGCAGCTTGTCGGCACAGGAGTATGGCTACACCTTC. Translating gives CASSLSAQEYGYTF.

The chain joins TRBV24-1 to TRBJ1-2; D not certain. This CDR3 contains 14 residues. Germline CDR1 reads KGHDR; CDR2 reads SFDVKD. Trimming cost V 9 bases and J 4 bases, with 17 bases left between them. CDR3 loop: CATSPQEWAYGYTF. DNA of the CDR3: TGTGCCACCTCTCCCCAGGAATGGGCCTATGGCTACACCTTC.

This clone was seen more than once but under ten times. V gene TRBV5-4 combines with J gene TRBJ2-1; TRBD1 matches 8 bases. V lost 3 bases to trimming and J lost 6 bases; unmatched junction nucleotides: 8. CDR3 length: 15 amino acids. The V gene's germline CDR1 is SGHNT and CDR2 YYREEE (reference sequence). The CDR3 loop reads CASSSPDRVLNEQFF. The CDR3 DNA sequence: TGTGCCAGCAGCTCACCGGACAGGGTCCTCAATGAGCAGTTCTTC.

The V gene is TRBV4-2, the J gene TRBJ2-1, with 11 positions matching TRBD2. Per germline, CDR1 LGHNA and CDR2 YNFKEQ. The CDR3 covers 17 residues. Unmatched junction bases numbered 6, after V lost 2 bases and J lost 3 bases. The CDR3 reads CASSQSPGLADYNEQFF. The DNA of the CDR3 is TGTGCCAGCAGCCAATCCCCGGGACTAGCGGACTACAATGAGCAGTTCTTC.